A single T cell receptor beta chain is shown here with its context. Its antigen is unidentified. Each CDR3 protein is one row after TCRdb ran MiXCR on the 5' RACE reads. The sample consists of 130,000 to 150,000 distinct CDR3 sequences, over 15% of them appearing once. These data belong to a study of T-cell memory formation after mild COVID-19. Study-level findings and limits: Clones contracting across day 15 to 85 had a balanced CD4/CD8 profile; later expanding clones leaned CD4+. CD4+ contracting clones lay mainly in CM and EM, CD8+ ones in EMRA.

The sequence was collected from an adult woman who had mild COVID-19 (a few samples of this study predate the infection). Cell type and time point are not known. Sequencing used PBMCs or a T cell subset sorted from them (not recorded which).

The CDR3 is CAISESSSRGTGELFF. In DNA form, the CDR3 reads TGTGCCATCAGTGAGTCGTCTAGCCGCGGCACCGGGGAGCTGTTTTTT. The rearrangement joins TRBV10-3 to TRBJ2-2; a possible D gene is TRBD2 (5 bases). Germline values: CDR1 ENHRY, CDR2 SYGVKD. The V end was cut by 0 bases, the J end by 4 bases, with 12 bases between. This CDR3 is 16 amino acids long.